A selection of T cell receptor beta chains follows, all from one sample in a study of OX40 agonist ivuxolimab in advanced cancers. Clones were sequenced by immunoSEQ multiplex PCR, and TCRdb holds only the in-frame ones, with some missing. The table has tens of thousands of clones, 80% to 90% seen once. The input for sequencing was CD4+ or CD8+ T cells sorted from blood, taken in a trial of the OX40 agonist ivuxolimab. These receptor sequences come from an adult with an advanced solid tumor such as melanoma, head and neck, liver or kidney cancer. CDR3s include the opening cysteine and the closing phenylalanine or tryptophan. Fields, in order: D gene, V gene, J gene, clone size, CDR3 DNA, CDR3 protein. D genes are given only for firm matches. A clone size is listed for some rows: how often the clone was seen (once, few, many), or a class if it is expanded.

D gene: NA
V gene: TRBV19
J gene: TRBJ1-2
clone size: NA
CDR3 DNA: TGTGCCAGTAGTATAGAGGCGGTAATCAAACATGGCTACACCTTC
CDR3 protein: CASSIEAVIKHGYTF

D gene: TRBD1
V gene: TRBV2
J gene: TRBJ2-7
clone size: once
CDR3 DNA: TGTGCCAGCAGTGAAGGACAGGGGGCTTACGAGCAGTACTTC
CDR3 protein: CASSEGQGAYEQYF

D gene: TRBD1
V gene: TRBV5-1
J gene: TRBJ1-6
clone size: NA
CDR3 DNA: TGCGCCAGCAGCTTGGCCGGGACAGGACTCTCACCCCTCCACTTT
CDR3 protein: CASSLAGTGLSPLHF

D gene: TRBD1
V gene: TRBV9
J gene: TRBJ1-2
clone size: once
CDR3 DNA: TGTGCCAGCAGCGCCTCCGTCACGGGCAAGACAGGGGGCTATGGCTACACCTTC
CDR3 protein: CASSASVTGKTGGYGYTF

D gene: NA
V gene: TRBV9
J gene: TRBJ1-5
clone size: NA
CDR3 DNA: TGTGCCAGCAGCGTAGGGGTTTATAGCAATCAGCCCCAGCATTTT
CDR3 protein: CASSVGVYSNQPQHF

D gene: NA
V gene: TRBV29-1
J gene: TRBJ2-5
clone size: NA
CDR3 DNA: TGCAGCGGCACAGGACTCGGGGAGACCCAGTACTTC
CDR3 protein: CSGTGLGETQYF

D gene: TRBD1
V gene: TRBV10-3
J gene: TRBJ2-7
clone size: NA
CDR3 DNA: TGTGCCATCAGTGGAGGACAGGTCGGCGCCTACGAGCAGTACTTC
CDR3 protein: CAISGGQVGAYEQYF

D gene: TRBD2
V gene: TRBV7-2
J gene: TRBJ2-1
clone size: NA
CDR3 DNA: TGTGCCAGCAGCTTAGCGGGAGGGCCCTATGAGCAGTTCTTC
CDR3 protein: CASSLAGGPYEQFF

D gene: NA
V gene: TRBV7-9
J gene: TRBJ1-3
clone size: NA
CDR3 DNA: TGTGCCAGCAGCTTACCCACCTCTGGAAACACCATATATTTT
CDR3 protein: CASSLPTSGNTIYF

D gene: TRBD2
V gene: TRBV4-2
J gene: TRBJ2-1
clone size: NA
CDR3 DNA: TGTGCCAGCAGCCAAGATGTGGTTCTAGCGGGAGTTAATGAGCAGTTCTTC
CDR3 protein: CASSQDVVLAGVNEQFF

D gene: TRBD2
V gene: TRBV29-1
J gene: TRBJ2-2
clone size: NA
CDR3 DNA: TGCAGCGCCTTACTAGCGGGAGAATACACCGGGGAGCTGTTTTTT
CDR3 protein: CSALLAGEYTGELFF

D gene: TRBD1
V gene: TRBV6-6
J gene: TRBJ2-7
clone size: NA
CDR3 DNA: TGTGCCAGCAGGGCCCAGGGGGTTACCTACGAGCAGTACTTC
CDR3 protein: CASRAQGVTYEQYF

D gene: TRBD2
V gene: TRBV7-3
J gene: TRBJ2-2
clone size: NA
CDR3 DNA: TGTGCCAGCAGTTCCACGCCGGGACTACGACACACCGGGGAGCTGTTTTTT
CDR3 protein: CASSSTPGLRHTGELFF

D gene: NA
V gene: TRBV30
J gene: TRBJ1-2
clone size: NA
CDR3 DNA: TGTGCCTGGAGTGTAACAGGGAGCTACACCTTC
CDR3 protein: CAWSVTGSYTF

D gene: NA
V gene: TRBV29-1
J gene: TRBJ2-5
clone size: NA
CDR3 DNA: TGCAGCGACCCTCAGCGGCAAGGGGAGACCCAGTACTTC
CDR3 protein: CSDPQRQGETQYF

D gene: TRBD2
V gene: TRBV9
J gene: TRBJ2-7
clone size: NA
CDR3 DNA: TGTGCCAGCAGCGTAGCGGGAGGGCCTATCTACGAGCAGTACTTC
CDR3 protein: CASSVAGGPIYEQYF

D gene: NA
V gene: TRBV9
J gene: TRBJ1-1
clone size: NA
CDR3 DNA: TGTGCCAGCAGCGGGACAGTCATGAACACTGAAGCTTTCTTT
CDR3 protein: CASSGTVMNTEAFF

D gene: TRBD2
V gene: TRBV7-2
J gene: TRBJ2-7
clone size: NA
CDR3 DNA: TGTGCCAGCAGCAGCGACCTTAAGACTAGCGGTTACGAGCAGTACTTC
CDR3 protein: CASSSDLKTSGYEQYF

D gene: NA
V gene: TRBV30
J gene: TRBJ2-1
clone size: NA
CDR3 DNA: TGTGCCTGGGAGAAAGGAGGGGGGGGTTTTCTCCTCTTC
CDR3 protein: CAWEKGGGGFLLF

D gene: NA
V gene: TRBV25-1
J gene: TRBJ1-2
clone size: NA
CDR3 DNA: TGTGCCAGCAGTGCGAACATCGCGGTAAACTATGGCTACACCTTC
CDR3 protein: CASSANIAVNYGYTF

D gene: NA
V gene: TRBV27
J gene: TRBJ1-1
clone size: NA
CDR3 DNA: TGTGCCAGCAGTTTATCGGTCCGGGCTGCTGAAGCTTTCTTT
CDR3 protein: CASSLSVRAAEAFF

D gene: NA
V gene: TRBV7-2
J gene: TRBJ1-3
clone size: NA
CDR3 DNA: TGTGCCAGCAGCTTAGGCGGGGGGGGTACTGGAAACACCATATATTTT
CDR3 protein: CASSLGGGGTGNTIYF

D gene: NA
V gene: TRBV7-7
J gene: TRBJ2-6
clone size: NA
CDR3 DNA: TGTGCTAGCAGCCCCGGACCCAACCCACGGGGCTCTGGGGCCAACGTCCTGACTTTC
CDR3 protein: CASSPGPNPRGSGANVLTF

D gene: TRBD1
V gene: TRBV28
J gene: TRBJ2-5
clone size: NA
CDR3 DNA: TGTGCCAGCGGACAGGGTTTCCAAGAGACCCAGTACTTC
CDR3 protein: CASGQGFQETQYF

D gene: TRBD2
V gene: TRBV28
J gene: TRBJ2-7
clone size: NA
CDR3 DNA: TGTGCCAGCAGGGGTGGGGGACTAGCGGGATACGAGCAGTACTTC
CDR3 protein: CASRGGGLAGYEQYF